The 23 T cell receptor beta chains presented below share a single source sample, sequenced in a study of long-term antiretroviral therapy in people with HIV. Researchers report immunoSEQ v3.0 was run at survey level. TCRdb's table, derived via immunoSEQ multiplex PCR, lists solely in-frame clones and lacks some. The repertoire holds some 25,000 clones, with about four fifths as singletons. The sample consisted of unsorted PBMCs, taken 1.1 years before starting antiretroviral therapy. The source is a woman in her thirties with HIV.

In its sample, this clone was seen once. V gene TRBV30 combines with J gene TRBJ2-2; a possible D gene is TRBD1 (6 bases). Germline V gives CDR1 GTSNPN, CDR2 SVGIG (reference sequence). CDR3 length: 18 residues. The V end was cut by 5 bases, the J end by 6 bases, with 28 bases between. CDR3 sequence reads: CAWVLPGHGRFGSGELFF. The CDR3 DNA is TGTGCCTGGGTCCTTCCGGGACACGGACGCTTCGGGTCCGGGGAGCTGTTTTTT. Full variable domain (missing parts from reference TRBV30 and TRBJ2-2): SQTIHQWPATLVQPVGSPLSLECTVEGTSNPNLYWYRQAAGRGLQLLFYSVGIGQISSEVPQNLSASRPQDRQFILSSKKLLLSDSGFYLCAWVLPGHGRFGSGELFFGEGSRLTVL.

This clone is a singleton in its sample. The gene calls are TRBV18 and TRBJ2-3, with 11 positions matching TRBD2. The CDR3 spans 19 residues. The J segment lost 2 bases and the V segment lost 4 bases, leaving 14 bases of the junction unmatched. The germline CDR1 and CDR2 sequences are KGHSH and LQKENI. The CDR3 coding sequence is TGTGCCAGCTCACGACTGTTGTTAGCGGGGGGGCCGAACACAGATACGCAGTATTTT. Its translation is CASSRLLLAGGPNTDTQYF.

The DNA of the CDR3 is TGCGCCAGCAGCTCGACAGGGACGGAGGCTGGCTACACCTTC. This encodes CASSSTGTEAGYTF. This sequence joins TRBV5-1 and TRBJ1-2; TRBD1 agrees at 7 bases. The germline V gene has CDR1 SGHRS and CDR2 YFSETQ. CDR3 length: 14 residues. Losses at the gene ends were 3 bases for V and 7 bases for J; bases not matched to a gene: 9.

This chain connects TRBV30 to TRBJ2-2; 12 bases are shared with TRBD2. The junction had 16 bases not matched to a gene; V was cut back by 7 bases and J by 7 bases. This CDR3 has 17 residues. Germline-derived CDR1 and CDR2 are GTSNPN and SVGIG (reference sequence). The CDR3 loop reads CASRGLAGGPEFGELFF. The CDR3 DNA reads as TGTGCCTCGCGGGGGCTAGCGGGGGGGCCAGAGTTCGGGGAGCTGTTTTTT.

In this sample, this clone turned up a few times. This rearrangement joins TRBV4-2 to TRBJ1-6; D unclear. The CDR3 totals 13 residues. The germline V gene has CDR1 LGHNA and CDR2 YNFKEQ. The V gene lost 1 base and the J gene lost 10 bases, with 8 bases spanning the gap. This CDR3 reads CASSQVEDSPLHF. The DNA for the CDR3 is TGTGCCAGCAGCCAAGTGGAAGACTCACCCCTCCACTTT.

The V gene is TRBV2, the J gene TRBJ1-2, with TRBD1 as a possible D gene (6 bases). Germline V gene data show CDR1 as SNHLY and CDR2 as FYNNEI. V was pared by 6 bases and J by 5 bases, with 10 bases between. This CDR3 is 12 amino acids long. For the CDR3, the DNA is TGTGCCAGCAGACAAGGACAGTATGGCTACACCTTC. It translates to CASRQGQYGYTF.

The chain combines TRBV27 with TRBJ2-5; 9 bases align to TRBD2. The CDR3 spans 19 residues. The V gene end was trimmed by 2 bases and the J gene end by 2 bases; junction bases not matched to a gene: 15. Germline CDR1 reads MNHEY; CDR2 reads SMNVEV (reference sequence). The CDR3 loop reads CASSLRPYSGGAIQETQYF. CDR3 nucleotide sequence: TGTGCCAGCAGTTTAAGGCCCTATAGCGGGGGAGCGATACAAGAGACCCAGTACTTC.

This rearrangement joins TRBV11-2 to TRBJ1-2; D may be TRBD1 (6 bases). V lost 5 bases, J lost 4 bases, and 17 bases lay in between. The CDR3 totals 15 residues. Germline values: CDR1 SGHAT, CDR2 FQNNGV. The CDR3 spells CASSKDATGSYGYTF. DNA for the CDR3: TGTGCCAGCAGCAAAGATGCAACAGGGAGCTATGGCTACACCTTC.

Here the CDR3 DNA reads TGTGCCAGCAGCATATGGACAGGGCCTGAAGCTTTCTTT. This gives the protein CASSIWTGPEAFF. This chain uses TRBV11-2 with TRBJ1-1; TRBD1 matches 8 bases. CDR1 and CDR2 (germline): SGHAT, FQNNGV. The CDR3 extends over 13 amino acids. V trimming: 5 bases; J trimming: 6 bases; junction bases outside the gene matches: 5.

The J gene is TRBJ1-1, the V gene TRBV7-8; D not resolved. Trimming took 2 bases from V and 4 from J, leaving 11 bases between them. Germline CDR1 and CDR2: SGHVS and FQNEAQ. This CDR3 is 14 amino acids long. The chain's CDR3 is CASSLTTLATEAFF. Written as DNA, the CDR3 is TGTGCCAGCAGCTTAACCACCCTCGCCACTGAAGCTTTCTTT.

This chain uses TRBV4-1 with TRBJ2-1, with 13 bases matching TRBD2. The CDR3 runs to 16 residues. Unmatched junction bases numbered 7, after V lost 4 bases and J lost 7 bases. Germline CDR1 and CDR2: MGHRA and YSYEKL. CDR3: CASSPKTSGGINEQFF. CDR3 DNA: TGCGCCAGCAGCCCCAAGACTAGCGGGGGGATTAATGAGCAGTTCTTC.

Written as DNA, the CDR3 is TGTGCCAGTAGTATACAGACAGGGACGCAGTATTTT. Translation gives CASSIQTGTQYF. The gene calls are TRBV19 and TRBJ2-3; 7 positions agree with TRBD1. The CDR3 is made up of 12 amino acids. Germline trimming cut 2 bases from V and 9 bases from J; bases unmatched to any gene: 2. From germline, CDR1 is LNHDA and CDR2 SQIVND (reference sequence).

The V call is TRBV2, the J call TRBJ1-3; no clear D. Germline V gene sequence: CDR1 SNHLY, CDR2 FYNNEI. The V and J ends lost 7 bases and 4 bases respectively, with 17 bases between them. The CDR3 is made up of 15 amino acids. CDR3 in amino acids: CASNARPAGGNTIYF. The CDR3 DNA reads as TGTGCCAGCAACGCGCGTCCTGCGGGAGGAAACACCATATATTTT. Variable domain in full (rest from reference TRBV2 and TRBJ1-3): EPEVTQTPSHQVTQMGQEVILRCVPISNHLYFYWYRQILGQKVEFLVSFYNNEISEKSEIFDDQFSVERPDGSNFTLKIRSTKLEDSAMYFCASNARPAGGNTIYFGEGSWLTVV.

This clone has only one observation. V and J are TRBV5-1 and TRBJ2-6; a possible D gene is TRBD1 (6 bases). Germline CDR1 reads SGHRS; CDR2 reads YFSETQ. CDR3 length: 18 residues. The V end was cut by 1 base, the J end by 0 bases, with 14 bases between. The CDR3, as DNA: TGCGCCAGCAGCTTGAACCCAGGGGTGGTCTCTGGGGCCAACGTCCTGACTTTC. This sequence encodes CASSLNPGVVSGANVLTF.

V gene TRBV6-5 combines with J gene TRBJ1-1; 8 positions agree with TRBD1. This CDR3 is 14 amino acids long. V was clipped by 6 bases and J by 7 bases; unmatched bases: 10. Germline loops: CDR1 MNHEY, CDR2 SVGAGI. The CDR3 spells CASRRNQGALEAFF. As DNA, the CDR3 is TGTGCCAGCAGGAGGAACCAGGGGGCGCTTGAAGCTTTCTTT.

This chain connects TRBV2 to TRBJ1-1; D possibly corresponds to TRBD1 (6 bases). V was pared by 4 bases and J by 7 bases, with 13 bases between. Germline V gene data show CDR1 as SNHLY and CDR2 as FYNNEI. The CDR3 is 13 amino acids. For the CDR3, the DNA is TGTGCCAGCAGTGCACAGGGTAGGGTTGAAGCTTTCTTT. It yields the protein CASSAQGRVEAFF.

The V and J genes are TRBV6-1 and TRBJ1-6; D may be TRBD1 (5 bases). CDR3 length: 15 residues. Germline assignment: CDR1 MNHNS and CDR2 SASEGT. V was cut by 4 bases and J by 10 bases, with 17 bases left in between. The CDR3 is CASSATGGKGSPLHF. The DNA of the CDR3 is TGTGCCAGCAGTGCTACGGGGGGGAAGGGCTCACCCCTCCACTTT.

The chain joins TRBV6-1 to TRBJ1-2; 8 bases match TRBD1. Germline V lookup: CDR1 MNHNS, CDR2 SASEGT. The CDR3 length is 17 residues. V lost 2 bases to trimming and J lost 2 bases; unmatched junction nucleotides: 10. The CDR3 DNA is TGTGCCAGCAGTGAACGGATCCGACAGGGGATGAACTATGGCTACACCTTC. Residues: CASSERIRQGMNYGYTF.

This chain links TRBV5-8 with TRBJ2-2; 9 bases line up with TRBD2. Germline V gene lookup returns CDR1 SGHTS and CDR2 YDEGEE. Germline trimming cut 5 bases from V and 5 bases from J; bases unmatched to any gene: 7. This CDR3 spans 15 amino acids. CDR3 in DNA: TGTGCCAGCAGTTCCCTAGCGGGGATAACCGGGGAGCTGTTTTTT. Amino acids: CASSSLAGITGELFF.

The V gene is TRBV5-1, the J gene TRBJ2-5; perhaps TRBD2 as D (6 bases). The CDR3 spans 12 residues. The ends were cut back, 3 bases at V and 5 bases at J, with 8 bases in the middle. Looked up from germline, CDR1 is SGHRS and CDR2 is YFSETQ. CDR3 sequence (DNA): TGCGCCAGCAGCTCGGGACTTGAGACCCAGTACTTC. Amino acids: CASSSGLETQYF.

Only one count was recorded for this clone. The chain combines TRBV14 with TRBJ2-2; the match to TRBD2 covers 10 bases. Germline values: CDR1 SGHDN, CDR2 FVKESK. The trim removed 8 bases at V and 10 bases at J, leaving 16 bases unmatched. This CDR3 comprises 16 residues. The CDR3 reads CASGPQRGGRSEELFF. CDR3 nucleotide sequence: TGTGCCAGCGGTCCTCAGCGGGGGGGCCGTAGCGAGGAGCTGTTTTTT.

The chain links TRBV27 to TRBJ1-2; 7 positions agree with TRBD1. Germline values: CDR1 MNHEY, CDR2 SMNVEV (reference sequence). CDR3 length: 13 amino acids. V lost 6 bases to trimming and J lost 4 bases; unmatched junction nucleotides: 5. This CDR3 is CASRPGGGYGYTF. The DNA for the CDR3 is TGTGCCAGCAGACCAGGGGGTGGCTATGGCTACACCTTC.

This rearrangement joins TRBV5-8 to TRBJ1-2; 11 bases are shared with TRBD1. Germline assignment: CDR1 SGHTS and CDR2 YDEGEE. This CDR3 is built from 15 residues. Trimming at V came to 0 bases and at J to 5 bases, leaving 3 bases not matched to a gene. The CDR3 is CASSLGGQGEYGYTF. CDR3 in DNA: TGTGCCAGCAGCTTGGGGGGACAGGGGGAGTATGGCTACACCTTC. Full variable domain (rest looked up from reference TRBV5-8 and TRBJ1-2): EAGVTQSPTHLIKTRGQQATLRCSPISGHTSVYWYQQALGLGLQFLLWYDEGEERNRGNFPPRFSGRQFPNYSSELNVNALELEDSALYLCASSLGGQGEYGYTFGSGTRLTVV.